The rows below give T cell receptor beta chains drawn from one sample of a study of OX40 agonist ivuxolimab in advanced cancers. Measured with immunoSEQ multiplex PCR; TCRdb has only the in-frame clones, and not every one. The sample holds tens of thousands of clones, 90% seen once. Sequenced material: CD4+ or CD8+ T cells sorted from blood, taken in a trial of the OX40 agonist ivuxolimab. The source is an adult with an advanced solid tumor such as melanoma, head and neck, liver or kidney cancer. Each CDR3 is given with its conserved first and last residue. A D gene is named only where the DNA matches it firmly. Where a row states a size, it is once, few, many or the class of an expanded clone; other rows omit it.

clone size	V gene	J gene	D gene	CDR3 DNA	CDR3 protein
NA	TRBV6-1	TRBJ1-2	NA	TGTGCCAGCAGTCACCGGGAGGTTGCAAGATATGGCTACACCTTC	CASSHREVARYGYTF
NA	TRBV5-8	TRBJ1-2	TRBD1	TGTGCCAGCAGCCGGGACAGGGGGCTTGGTGGCTACACCTTC	CASSRDRGLGGYTF
few	TRBV7-2	TRBJ2-5	NA	TGTGCCAGCGGGGGCCCGGGGGCTCCAGAGACCCAGTACTTC	CASGGPGAPETQYF
NA	TRBV6-5	TRBJ1-4	NA	TGTGCCACCGCCACAGGCGGGCACGAAAAACTGTTTTTT	CATATGGHEKLFF
NA	TRBV11-3	TRBJ2-1	NA	TGTGCCAGCAGCTTAGATGGGGGACGGCAGTTCTTC	CASSLDGGRQFF
NA	TRBV7-3	TRBJ1-2	NA	TGTGCCAGCAGCCTCATTGGAGGCCCGAACTATGGCTACACCTTC	CASSLIGGPNYGYTF
NA	TRBV5-1	TRBJ1-6	NA	TGCGCCAGCAGCCAAGGAGGGGATAATTCACCCCTCCACTTT	CASSQGGDNSPLHF
NA	TRBV20-1	TRBJ1-1	NA	TGCAGTGAAATTTGGAACACTGAAGCTTTCTTT	CSEIWNTEAFF
NA	TRBV7-6	TRBJ1-3	TRBD1	TGTGCCAGCAGCTTGAGGGACAGCTCTGGAAACACCATATATTTT	CASSLRDSSGNTIYF
NA	TRBV7-9	TRBJ2-3	NA	TGTGCCAGCAGCACTGACGGATACACAGATACGCAGTATTTT	CASSTDGYTDTQYF
NA	TRBV11-2	TRBJ2-2	TRBD2	TGTGCCAGCGAGCTAGCGGGGGGGCCCACCGGGGAGCTGTTTTTT	CASELAGGPTGELFF
once	TRBV7-8	TRBJ1-3	NA	TGTGCCAGCAGCTTAATGGGTGCTGGAAACACCATATATTTT	CASSLMGAGNTIYF
NA	TRBV27	TRBJ1-3	TRBD1	TGTGCCAGCAGACGGGGGACAGGGAATGGAAACACCATATATTTT	CASRRGTGNGNTIYF
NA	TRBV7-9	TRBJ1-4	TRBD1	TGTGCCAGCAGCTTAGTTGGGACAGGGACAACTAATGAAAAACTGTTTTTT	CASSLVGTGTTNEKLFF
NA	TRBV4-1	TRBJ1-2	TRBD1	TGCGCCAGCAGCCAAATGAGGTCCGGGACAGATCATGGCTACACCTTC	CASSQMRSGTDHGYTF
NA	TRBV28	TRBJ1-1	NA	TGTGCCAGCAGCCTCCAGGGCACTGAAGCTTTCTTT	CASSLQGTEAFF
NA	TRBV10-3	TRBJ1-2	NA	TGTGCCATCAGCGCAACGCAGGGATTTCACTATGGCTACACCTTC	CAISATQGFHYGYTF
NA	TRBV10-2	TRBJ1-5	TRBD1	TGCGCCAGCACTGGACAGGGGGCGAGTCAGCCCCAGCATTTT	CASTGQGASQPQHF